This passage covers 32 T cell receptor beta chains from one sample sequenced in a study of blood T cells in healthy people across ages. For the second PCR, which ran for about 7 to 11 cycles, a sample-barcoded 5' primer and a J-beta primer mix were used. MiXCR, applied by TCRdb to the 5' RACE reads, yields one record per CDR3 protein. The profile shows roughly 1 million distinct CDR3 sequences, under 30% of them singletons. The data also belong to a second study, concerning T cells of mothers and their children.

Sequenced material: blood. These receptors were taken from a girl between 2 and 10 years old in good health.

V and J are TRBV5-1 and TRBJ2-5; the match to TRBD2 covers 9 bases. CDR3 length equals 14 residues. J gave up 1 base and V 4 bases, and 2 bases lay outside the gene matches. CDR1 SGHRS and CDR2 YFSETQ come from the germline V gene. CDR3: CASSGGRAQETQYF. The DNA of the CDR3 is TGCGCCAGCAGCGGCGGGAGGGCCCAAGAGACCCAGTACTTC.

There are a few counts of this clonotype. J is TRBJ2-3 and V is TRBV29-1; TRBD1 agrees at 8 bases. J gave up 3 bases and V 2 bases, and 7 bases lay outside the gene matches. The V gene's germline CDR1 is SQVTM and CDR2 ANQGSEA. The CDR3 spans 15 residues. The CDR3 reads CSVEQGAWGTDTQYF. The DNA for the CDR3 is TGCAGCGTTGAACAGGGGGCTTGGGGTACAGATACGCAGTATTTT.

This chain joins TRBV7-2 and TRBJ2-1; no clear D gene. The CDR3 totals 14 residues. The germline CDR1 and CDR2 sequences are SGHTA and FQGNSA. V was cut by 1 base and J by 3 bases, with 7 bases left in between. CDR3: CASSLVTDYNEQFF. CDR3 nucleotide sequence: TGTGCCAGCAGCTTAGTCACCGACTACAATGAGCAGTTCTTC.

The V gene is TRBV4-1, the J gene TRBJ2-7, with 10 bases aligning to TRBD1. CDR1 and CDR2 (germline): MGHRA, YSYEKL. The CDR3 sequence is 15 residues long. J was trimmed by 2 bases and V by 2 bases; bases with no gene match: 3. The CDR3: CASSQPGQGPYEQYF. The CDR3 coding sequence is TGCGCCAGCAGCCAACCGGGACAGGGGCCCTACGAGCAGTACTTC.

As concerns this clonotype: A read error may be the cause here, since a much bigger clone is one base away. CDR3 nucleotide sequence: TGTGCCAGCGTCCGATACAATGAGCAGTTCTTC. Amino acids: CASVRYNEQFF. The chain combines TRBV7-8 with TRBJ2-1; no clear D. With 8 bases removed from V and 4 bases from J, the gap between germline ends came to 6 bases. This CDR3 contains 11 residues. From germline, CDR1 is SGHVS and CDR2 FQNEAQ. The full variable domain, rest sourced from reference TRBV7-8 and TRBJ2-1, is GAGVSQSPRYKVAKRGQDVALRCDPISGHVSLFWYQQALGQGPEFLTYFQNEAQLDKSGLPSDRFFAERPEGSVSTLKIQRTQQEDSAVYLCASVRYNEQFFGPGTRLTVL.

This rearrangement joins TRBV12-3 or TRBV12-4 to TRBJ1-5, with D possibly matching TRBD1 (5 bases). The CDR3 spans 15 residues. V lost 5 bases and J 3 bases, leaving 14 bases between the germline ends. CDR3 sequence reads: CASSPRGAVNQPQHF. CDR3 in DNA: TGTGCCAGCAGTCCCAGAGGGGCCGTCAATCAGCCCCAGCATTTT.

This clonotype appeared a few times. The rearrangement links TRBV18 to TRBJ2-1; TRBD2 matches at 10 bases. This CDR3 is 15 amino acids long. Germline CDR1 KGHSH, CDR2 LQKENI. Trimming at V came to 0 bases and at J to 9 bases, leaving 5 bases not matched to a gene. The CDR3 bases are TGTGCCAGCTCACCACCGGCTAGCGGGGGTGGTGAGCAGTTCTTC. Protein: CASSPPASGGGEQFF.

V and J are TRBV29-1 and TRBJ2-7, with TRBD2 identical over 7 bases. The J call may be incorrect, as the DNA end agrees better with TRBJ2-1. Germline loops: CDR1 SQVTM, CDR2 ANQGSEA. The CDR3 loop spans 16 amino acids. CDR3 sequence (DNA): TGCAGCGTTGAAGATCAAGGAGCGGGATCGTACAATGAGCAGTTCTTC. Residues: CSVEDQGAGSYNEQFF.

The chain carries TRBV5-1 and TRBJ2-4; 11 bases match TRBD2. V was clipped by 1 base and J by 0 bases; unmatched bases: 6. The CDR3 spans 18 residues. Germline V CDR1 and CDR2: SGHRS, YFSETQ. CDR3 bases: TGCGCCAGCAGCTTGACTAGCGGGAGAACCCCAGCCAAAAACATTCAGTACTTC. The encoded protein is CASSLTSGRTPAKNIQYF. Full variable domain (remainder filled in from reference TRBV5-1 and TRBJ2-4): KAGVTQTPRYLIKTRGQQVTLSCSPISGHRSVSWYQQTPGQGLQFLFEYFSETQRNKGNFPGRFSGRQFSNSRSEMNVSTLELGDSALYLCASSLTSGRTPAKNIQYFGAGTRLSVL.

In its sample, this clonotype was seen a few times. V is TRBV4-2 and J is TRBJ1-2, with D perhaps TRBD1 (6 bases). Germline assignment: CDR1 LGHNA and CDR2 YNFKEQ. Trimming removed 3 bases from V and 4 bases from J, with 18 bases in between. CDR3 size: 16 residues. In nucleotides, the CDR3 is TGTGCCAGCAGCCACGCGTCGGGGGCCGGCTCCTATGGCTACACCTTC. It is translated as CASSHASGAGSYGYTF.

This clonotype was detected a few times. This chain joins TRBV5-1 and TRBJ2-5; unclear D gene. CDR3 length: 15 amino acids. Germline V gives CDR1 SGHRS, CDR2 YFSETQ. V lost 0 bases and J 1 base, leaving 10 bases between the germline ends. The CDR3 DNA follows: TGCGCCAGCAGCTTGGGAGTCTCGACCCAAGAGACCCAGTACTTC. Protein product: CASSLGVSTQETQYF.

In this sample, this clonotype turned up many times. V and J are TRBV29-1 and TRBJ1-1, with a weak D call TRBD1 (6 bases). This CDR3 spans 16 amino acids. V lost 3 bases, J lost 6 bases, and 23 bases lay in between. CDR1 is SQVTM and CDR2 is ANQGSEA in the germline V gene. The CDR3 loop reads CSVDWVRAGVRAEAFF. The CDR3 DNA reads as TGCAGCGTTGACTGGGTTCGGGCAGGGGTGAGGGCTGAAGCTTTCTTT.

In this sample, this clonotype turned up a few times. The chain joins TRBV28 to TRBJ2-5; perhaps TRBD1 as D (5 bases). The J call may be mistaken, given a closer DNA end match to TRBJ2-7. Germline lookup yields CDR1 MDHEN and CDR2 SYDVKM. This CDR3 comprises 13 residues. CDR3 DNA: TGTGCCAGCAGTTTATGGCAGGGCTACGAGCAGTACTTC. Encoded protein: CASSLWQGYEQYF.

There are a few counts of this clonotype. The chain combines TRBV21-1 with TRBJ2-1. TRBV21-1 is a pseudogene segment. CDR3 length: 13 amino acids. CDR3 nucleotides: TGTGCCAGCAGCAAAGCGTCCAGGCGTGAGCAGTTCTTC. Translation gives CASSKASRREQFF.

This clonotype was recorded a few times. The CDR3 coding sequence is TGCAGCGTTGATGAAAGGACAGGGCCCACCGGGGAGCTGTTTTTT. It yields the protein CSVDERTGPTGELFF. This chain uses TRBV29-1 with TRBJ2-2; 8 bases are shared with TRBD1. V lost 3 bases and J lost 4; bases outside the gene matches: 7. Germline CDR1 SQVTM, CDR2 ANQGSEA. The CDR3 runs to 15 residues.

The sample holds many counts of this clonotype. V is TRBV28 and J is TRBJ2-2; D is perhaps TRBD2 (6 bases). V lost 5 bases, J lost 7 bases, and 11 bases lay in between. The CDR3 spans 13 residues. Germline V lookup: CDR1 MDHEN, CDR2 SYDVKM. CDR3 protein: CASSPPGGGELFF. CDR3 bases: TGTGCCAGCAGTCCTCCCGGGGGCGGGGAGCTGTTTTTT.

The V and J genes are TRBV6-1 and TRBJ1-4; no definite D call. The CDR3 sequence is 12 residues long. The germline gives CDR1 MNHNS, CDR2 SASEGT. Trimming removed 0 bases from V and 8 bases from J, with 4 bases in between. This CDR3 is CASSEAMEKLFF. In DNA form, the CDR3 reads TGTGCCAGCAGTGAAGCGATGGAAAAACTGTTTTTT.

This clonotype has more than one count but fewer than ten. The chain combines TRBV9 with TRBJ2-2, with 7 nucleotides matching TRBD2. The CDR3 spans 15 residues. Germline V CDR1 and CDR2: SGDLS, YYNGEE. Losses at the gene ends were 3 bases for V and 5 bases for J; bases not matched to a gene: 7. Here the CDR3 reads CASSDRGSITGELFF. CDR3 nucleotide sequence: TGTGCCAGCAGCGACCGCGGGAGCATAACCGGGGAGCTGTTTTTT.

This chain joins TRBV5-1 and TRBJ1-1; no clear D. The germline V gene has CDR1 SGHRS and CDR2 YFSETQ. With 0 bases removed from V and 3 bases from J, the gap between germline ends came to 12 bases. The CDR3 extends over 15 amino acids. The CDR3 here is CASSLVVGGDTEAFF. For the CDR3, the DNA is TGCGCCAGCAGCTTGGTGGTAGGCGGGGACACTGAAGCTTTCTTT.

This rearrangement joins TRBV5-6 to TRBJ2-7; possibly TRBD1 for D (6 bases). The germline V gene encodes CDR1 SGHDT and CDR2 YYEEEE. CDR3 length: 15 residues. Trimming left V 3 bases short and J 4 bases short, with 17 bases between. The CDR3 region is CASSYSPGQGYEQYF. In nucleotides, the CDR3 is TGTGCCAGCAGCTACTCCCCGGGACAAGGATACGAGCAGTACTTC. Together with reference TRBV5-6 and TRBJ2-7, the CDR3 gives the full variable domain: DAGVTQSPTHLIKTRGQQVTLRCSPKSGHDTVSWYQQALGQGPQFIFQYYEEEERQRGNFPDRFSGHQFPNYSSELNVNALLLGDSALYLCASSYSPGQGYEQYFGPGTRLTVT.

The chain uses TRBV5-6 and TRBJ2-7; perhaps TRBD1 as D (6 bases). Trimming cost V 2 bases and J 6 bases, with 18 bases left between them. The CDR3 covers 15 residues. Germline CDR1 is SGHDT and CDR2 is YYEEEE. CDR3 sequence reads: CASSFSVTGTTEQYF. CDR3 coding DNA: TGTGCCAGCAGCTTTTCCGTGACAGGCACCACCGAGCAGTACTTC.

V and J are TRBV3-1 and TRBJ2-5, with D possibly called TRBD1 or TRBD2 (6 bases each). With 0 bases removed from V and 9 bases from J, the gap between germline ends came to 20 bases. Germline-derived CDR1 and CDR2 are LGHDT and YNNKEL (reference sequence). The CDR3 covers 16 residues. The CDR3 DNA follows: TGTGCCAGCAGCCAAGAAAAAATTACGAGGGGGGTGGCCCAGTACTTC. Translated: CASSQEKITRGVAQYF.

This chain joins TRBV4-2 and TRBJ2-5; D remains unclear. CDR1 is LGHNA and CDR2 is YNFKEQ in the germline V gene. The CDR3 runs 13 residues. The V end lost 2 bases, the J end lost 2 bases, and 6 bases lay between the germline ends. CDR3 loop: CASSQNAQETQYF. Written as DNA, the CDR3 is TGTGCCAGCAGCCAAAACGCTCAAGAGACCCAGTACTTC.

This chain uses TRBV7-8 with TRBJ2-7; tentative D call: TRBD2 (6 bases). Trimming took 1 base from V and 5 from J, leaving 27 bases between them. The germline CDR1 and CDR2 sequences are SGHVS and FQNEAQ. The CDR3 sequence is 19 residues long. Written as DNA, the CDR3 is TGTGCCAGCAGCTTAGTTAATATCGGCCGCGGGGATAGCGTCCACGAGCAGTACTTC. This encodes CASSLVNIGRGDSVHEQYF.

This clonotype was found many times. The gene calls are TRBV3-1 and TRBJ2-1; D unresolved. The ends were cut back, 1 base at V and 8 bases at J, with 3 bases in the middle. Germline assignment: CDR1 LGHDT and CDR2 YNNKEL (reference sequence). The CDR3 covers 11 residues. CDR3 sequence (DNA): TGTGCCAGCAGCCAAGCGGATGAGCAGTTCTTC. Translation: CASSQADEQFF.

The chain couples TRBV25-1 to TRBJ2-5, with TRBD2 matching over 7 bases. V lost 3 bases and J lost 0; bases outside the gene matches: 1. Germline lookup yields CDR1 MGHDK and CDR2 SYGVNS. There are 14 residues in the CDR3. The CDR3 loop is CASSEGGYQETQYF. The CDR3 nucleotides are TGTGCCAGCAGTGAGGGGGGGTACCAAGAGACCCAGTACTTC.

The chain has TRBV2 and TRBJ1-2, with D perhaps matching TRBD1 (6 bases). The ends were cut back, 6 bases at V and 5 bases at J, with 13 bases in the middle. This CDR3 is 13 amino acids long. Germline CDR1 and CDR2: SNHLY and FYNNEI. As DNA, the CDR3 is TGTGCCAGCAGGGAGGACAGCCTGTATGGCTACACCTTC. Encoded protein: CASREDSLYGYTF.

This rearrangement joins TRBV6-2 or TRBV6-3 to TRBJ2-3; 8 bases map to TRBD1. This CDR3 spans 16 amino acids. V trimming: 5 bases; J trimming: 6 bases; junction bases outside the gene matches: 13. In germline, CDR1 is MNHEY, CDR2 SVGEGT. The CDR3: CASSLGQGGRSDTQYF. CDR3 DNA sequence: TGTGCCAGCAGTCTAGGACAGGGAGGTCGCTCGGATACGCAGTATTTT.

The DNA of the CDR3 is TGTGCCAGCAGCTTACGGGGTCAGGGGTCTGATCAGTACTTC. Its translation is CASSLRGQGSDQYF. J is TRBJ2-4 and V is TRBV7-2; maybe TRBD1 (6 bases). Trimming removed 2 bases at V and 12 bases at J, with 17 bases between. Germline-derived CDR1 and CDR2 are SGHTA and FQGNSA. This CDR3 is 14 amino acids long.

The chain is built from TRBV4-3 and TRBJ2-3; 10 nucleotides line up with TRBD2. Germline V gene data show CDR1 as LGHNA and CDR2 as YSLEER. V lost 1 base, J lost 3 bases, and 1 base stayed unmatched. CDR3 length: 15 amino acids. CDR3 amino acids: CASSQASGGTDTQYF. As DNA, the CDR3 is TGCGCCAGCAGCCAAGCTAGCGGGGGTACAGATACGCAGTATTTT.

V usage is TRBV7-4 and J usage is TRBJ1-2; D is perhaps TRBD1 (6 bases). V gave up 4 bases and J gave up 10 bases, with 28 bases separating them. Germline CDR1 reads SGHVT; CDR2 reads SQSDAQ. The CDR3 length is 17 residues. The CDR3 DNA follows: TGTGCCAGCAGCTCATATGTCGAGGACAGTGGGCCTTTTGTCTACACCTTC. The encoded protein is CASSSYVEDSGPFVYTF.

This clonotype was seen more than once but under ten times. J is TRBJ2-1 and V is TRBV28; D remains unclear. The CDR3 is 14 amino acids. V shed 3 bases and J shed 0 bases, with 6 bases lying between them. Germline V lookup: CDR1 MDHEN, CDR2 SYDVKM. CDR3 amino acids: CASSFQRSYNEQFF. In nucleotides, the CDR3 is TGTGCCAGCAGTTTCCAGCGCTCCTACAATGAGCAGTTCTTC.